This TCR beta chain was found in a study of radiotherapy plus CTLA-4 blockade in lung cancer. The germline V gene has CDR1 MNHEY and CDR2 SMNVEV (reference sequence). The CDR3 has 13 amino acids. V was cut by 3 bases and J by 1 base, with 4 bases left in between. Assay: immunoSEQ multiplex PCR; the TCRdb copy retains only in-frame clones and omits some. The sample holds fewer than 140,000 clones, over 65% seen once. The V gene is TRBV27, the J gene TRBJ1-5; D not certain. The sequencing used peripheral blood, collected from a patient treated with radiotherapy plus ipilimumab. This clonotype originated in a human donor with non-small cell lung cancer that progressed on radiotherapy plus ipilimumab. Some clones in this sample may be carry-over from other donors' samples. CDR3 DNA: TGTGCCAGCAGTTTCGAGAGCAATCAGCCCCAGCATTTT. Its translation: CASSFESNQPQHF.